Here is one TCR beta chain with its context. The assay was immunoSEQ multiplex PCR, and TCRdb's table has in-frame clones only and misses some. The table lists approximately 75,000 clones, around 97% of them singletons. From germline, CDR1 is SGHVS and CDR2 FQNEAQ. V lost 5 bases, J lost 5 bases, and 5 bases stayed unmatched. This CDR3 is built from 13 residues. The data were obtained in a study of technical replicates of blood from a few donors. The sequencing input was T cells isolated from PBMCs. This TCR was sampled from a human donor in good health. This rearrangement joins TRBV7-8 to TRBJ1-1; 7 bases align to TRBD1. The DNA of the CDR3 is TGTGCCAGCAGCCCAGACAGGGAAACTGAAGCTTTCTTT. This gives the protein CASSPDRETEAFF.